This note documents a single T cell receptor beta chain sequence. The data belong to a study of control samples from healthy donors and cancer patients. Method: immunoSEQ multiplex PCR; TCRdb's copy keeps in-frame clones and lacks some. The sample lists about 120,000 clones; approximately 92% were seen once. The CDR3 contains 15 residues. Losses at the gene ends were 6 bases for V and 3 bases for J; bases not matched to a gene: 4. Germline V CDR1 and CDR2: MNHNY, SVGAGI (reference sequence). The V and J genes are TRBV6-6 and TRBJ2-1, with TRBD2 matching over 11 bases. The source of this sequence is a man aged 18 to 30 in good health. Sequencing used blood. The CDR3 reads CASSPTSGGYNEQFF. The CDR3, as DNA: TGTGCCAGCAGCCCTACTAGCGGGGGCTACAATGAGCAGTTCTTC.